This T cell receptor (beta chain) was obtained from a study of identical twins. Points from the study as a whole: Models underestimated TCR alpha sharing (out-of-frame) in monozygotic twins.

In the case of this clonotype: The target antigen is unknown.

TCRdb re-called the 5' RACE reads with MiXCR, one entry per CDR3 protein. The table shows 650,000 to 800,000 distinct CDR3 sequences, with over 8.5% occurring only once. The CDR3 runs 15 residues. CDR1 is SGHTS and CDR2 is YDEGEE in the germline V gene. The ends were cut back, 4 bases at V and 2 bases at J, with 12 bases in the middle. These same records also appear under a second study, on yellow fever vaccine responses in identical twins. Per that paper: Reportedly, the T cell response mounted by twins to vaccine seemed partly convergent, partly personalized.

The clonotype originates from a woman aged 18-30 years in good health. What was sequenced was PBMCs. The chain couples TRBV5-8 to TRBJ2-2; no clear D. The DNA of the CDR3 is TGTGCCAGCAGCCAATACAGTTATAACACCGGGGAGCTGTTTTTT. Its protein product is CASSQYSYNTGELFF.